This TCR beta chain was sequenced during a study of T-cell reconstitution after alpha-beta-depleted transplantation in children. Study results and limitations: Where alpha-beta T cells came from about two months after transplant was reportedly several hundred expanded graft clones. A year had passed since transplant, and T-cell counts and diversity by then came mostly from newly produced T cells. Some patients owed their high day-60 TCRbeta diversity to surviving recipient T cells and thymic progenitors.

As regards this clonotype: The antigen is not known. At one end the junction does not follow the germline gene, possibly because of a read error.

The germline V gene has CDR1 LGHNA and CDR2 YSLEER. The CDR3 sequence is 17 residues long. Preparation of the TCRbeta library involved a method that used unique molecular identifiers. TCRdb reprocessed the PCR reads with MiXCR, giving one entry per CDR3 protein. The sample shows about a million distinct CDR3 sequences, around 30% of them seen only once. The clonotype was recovered from a boy less than two years old who had a stem cell transplant for SCID, so the T cells may come from the graft donor. This sequence joins TRBV4-3 and TRBJ2-2; D is uncertain. The sequencing here drew on PBMCs, mostly from graft donor cells, taken 360 days after TCRalphabeta/CD19-depleted stem cell transplant. The CDR3 DNA is TGCGCCAGCAGCCAAGACTCAGGCGGTCGGAACGCCGGGGAGCTGTTTTTT. Residues: CASSQDSGGRNAGELFF.